These 10 T cell receptor beta chains were all obtained from the same sample, sequenced in a study of cytomegalovirus exposure and HLA in healthy donors. With 60 Vbeta and 13 Jbeta primers, the PCR was carried out. Some clones are missing from TCRdb's copy, which holds only in-frame ones; the method was immunoSEQ multiplex PCR. The clone table shows about 83,000 clones, with the ten largest holding 3.5% to 4%. Specimen: PBMCs. Every receptor here comes from a man aged 18 to 30 in good health and CMV-seropositive.

This chain's CDR3 is CASTREGGYTEAFF. CDR3 nucleotides: TGTGCCAGCACCCGGGAGGGAGGATACACTGAAGCTTTCTTT. This chain links TRBV7-9 with TRBJ1-1; no definite D call. CDR3 size: 14 residues. The ends were cut back, 7 bases at V and 3 bases at J, with 15 bases in the middle. From germline, CDR1 is SEHNR and CDR2 FQNEAQ (reference sequence).

The chain couples TRBV7-6 to TRBJ2-2; D is uncertain. Germline assignment: CDR1 SGHVS and CDR2 FNYEAQ. The germline V and J ends were trimmed by 5 bases and 4 bases, with 8 bases remaining between them. The CDR3 loop spans 13 amino acids. DNA of the CDR3: TGTGCCAGCAGCAAGACACTCACCGGGGAGCTGTTTTTT. It yields the protein CASSKTLTGELFF. Full variable domain (missing parts from reference TRBV7-6 and TRBJ2-2): GAGVSQSPRYKVTKRGQDVALRCDPISGHVSLYWYRQALGQGPEFLTYFNYEAQQDKSGLPNDRFSAERPEGSISTLTIQRTEQRDSAMYRCASSKTLTGELFFGEGSRLTVL.

V is TRBV11-2 and J is TRBJ1-1, with TRBD1 identical over 7 bases. Trimming removed 0 bases from V and 1 base from J; junction bases left unmatched: 2. Germline loops: CDR1 SGHAT, CDR2 FQNNGV. The CDR3 extends over 15 amino acids. DNA for the CDR3: TGTGCCAGCAGCTTAGAGACAGGGACGAACACTGAAGCTTTCTTT. This codes for CASSLETGTNTEAFF.

In nucleotides, the CDR3 is TGTGCCACCAGCAGCCTCAAAAACATTCAGTACTTC. It specifies CATSSLKNIQYF. This rearrangement joins TRBV15 to TRBJ2-4; D is ambiguous. Germline V gene sequence: CDR1 LNHNV, CDR2 YYDKDF (reference sequence). Trimming pared 3 bases from V and 3 bases from J, leaving 3 bases between. This CDR3 contains 12 residues. Variable domain in full (rest from reference TRBV15 and TRBJ2-4): DAMVIQNPRYQVTQFGKPVTLSCSQTLNHNVMYWYQQKSSQAPKLLFHYYDKDFNNEADTPDNFQSRRPNTSFCFLDIRSPGLGDTAMYLCATSSLKNIQYFGAGTRLSVL.

CDR3 sequence reads: CASSSLGGREGSHKETQYF. In DNA form, the CDR3 reads TGTGCCAGCAGCTCCTTAGGGGGGCGGGAGGGATCCCACAAAGAGACCCAGTACTTC. This chain joins TRBV28 and TRBJ2-5, with 9 bases identical to TRBD2. CDR1 and CDR2 from the germline V gene are MDHEN and SYDVKM. V lost 6 bases to trimming and J lost 3 bases; unmatched junction nucleotides: 20. The CDR3 covers 19 residues.

This sequence joins TRBV30 and TRBJ2-4; 11 nucleotides line up with TRBD1. V lost 4 bases and J lost 6; bases outside the gene matches: 2. Germline-derived CDR1 and CDR2 are GTSNPN and SVGIG (reference sequence). CDR3 size: 13 residues. The CDR3 reads CAWKGTGGNIQYF. The CDR3 nucleotides read TGTGCCTGGAAGGGGACAGGGGGAAACATTCAGTACTTC.

This chain links TRBV18 with TRBJ1-2; 7 positions match TRBD1. Germline CDR1 and CDR2: KGHSH and LQKENI. There are 14 residues in the CDR3. The V gene end was trimmed by 2 bases and the J gene end by 3 bases; junction bases not matched to a gene: 3. CDR3 protein: CASSPNQGDYGYTF. CDR3 DNA sequence: TGTGCCAGCTCACCAAACCAGGGGGACTATGGCTACACCTTC.

For the CDR3, the DNA is TGTGCCAGCAGCCAAGTTAGATCGGCAGGGTTCGCCACTGAAGCTTTCTTT. It encodes CASSQVRSAGFATEAFF. J is TRBJ1-1 and V is TRBV14; maybe TRBD1 (5 bases). Trimming took off 1 base at V and 4 bases at J, with 19 bases between the two ends. The CDR3 contains 17 residues. Germline-derived CDR1 and CDR2 are SGHDN and FVKESK.

The gene calls are TRBV19 and TRBJ2-1; D might be TRBD2 (6 bases). This CDR3 is built from 15 residues. Germline CDR1 LNHDA, CDR2 SQIVND (reference sequence). Trimming left V 1 base short and J 5 bases short, with 12 bases between. CDR3 residues: CASSIGLVGNNEQFF. The CDR3, as DNA: TGTGCCAGTAGTATAGGACTAGTTGGGAACAATGAGCAGTTCTTC.

The chain links TRBV29-1 to TRBJ2-2; TRBD2 aligns across 8 bases. CDR3 size: 15 residues. Germline trimming cut 6 bases from V and 6 bases from J; bases unmatched to any gene: 12. CDR1 and CDR2 (germline): SQVTM, ANQGSEA. The DNA for the CDR3 is TGCAGCGTAGTACCGGGACTAGAAGCCTCCGGGGAGCTGTTTTTT. Amino acids: CSVVPGLEASGELFF.